Shown below are 10 T cell receptor beta chains from a single sample sequenced in a study of neurological immune-mediated disorders. From the 5' RACE reads, TCRdb called clonotypes with MiXCR, one entry per CDR3 protein. The sample has around 50,000 distinct CDR3 sequences, under 4.5% seen once. Sequencing input: PBMCs. The receptors shown here come from a woman aged 25 to 45 with multiple sclerosis.

This clonotype was seen at least ten times. The rearrangement uses TRBV27 and TRBJ2-1; TRBD2 aligns across 8 bases. V was clipped by 8 bases and J by 1 base; unmatched bases: 7. This CDR3 has 15 amino acids. Germline V gives CDR1 MNHEY, CDR2 SMNVEV (reference sequence). The DNA of the CDR3 is TGTGCCAGCGGAAAAGCGGGAGTTTCCTACAATGAGCAGTTCTTC. It is translated as CASGKAGVSYNEQFF.

In its sample, this clonotype was seen many times. V and J are TRBV20-1 and TRBJ2-7; possibly TRBD2 for D (6 bases). The CDR3 is 14 amino acids. Trimming took off 4 bases at V and 0 bases at J, with 13 bases between the two ends. CDR1 and CDR2 from the germline V gene are DFQATT and SNEGSKA (reference sequence). The CDR3 is CSAKLVAASYEQYF. CDR3 in DNA: TGCAGTGCTAAGTTGGTAGCGGCCTCCTACGAGCAGTACTTC.

This clonotype appeared many times. The rearrangement links TRBV20-1 to TRBJ1-4; the D gene is possibly TRBD1 (6 bases). Germline-derived CDR1 and CDR2 are DFQATT and SNEGSKA (reference sequence). V lost 6 bases and J 8 bases, leaving 10 bases between the germline ends. The CDR3 runs to 11 residues. The CDR3 DNA follows: TGCAGTGCGCTGGACAGAGAAAAACTGTTTTTT. Translated, it gives CSALDREKLFF.

This clonotype was counted at least ten times. The chain couples TRBV5-1 to TRBJ2-3, with D unclear. The CDR3 is made up of 15 amino acids. The germline V gene has CDR1 SGHRS and CDR2 YFSETQ. Trimming left V 7 bases short and J 1 base short, with 16 bases between. The CDR3, as DNA: TGCGCCAGCTCCTCACGACGGAGTGGCACAGATACGCAGTATTTT. Protein sequence: CASSSRRSGTDTQYF.

This clonotype occurred many times. The V and J genes are TRBV5-1 and TRBJ2-5; no definite D call. This CDR3 is 13 amino acids long. V was shortened by 5 bases and J by 1 base, with 9 bases between the two germline ends. CDR1 and CDR2 from the germline V gene are SGHRS and YFSETQ. The CDR3 sequence is CASRPQLQETQYF. CDR3 nucleotides: TGCGCCAGCAGACCACAGCTCCAAGAGACCCAGTACTTC.

This clonotype was seen many times. The chain combines TRBV7-8 with TRBJ2-3, with 8 bases fitting TRBD2. The CDR3 runs 15 residues. Germline V CDR1 and CDR2: SGHVS, FQNEAQ. The trim removed 3 bases at V and 2 bases at J, leaving 4 bases unmatched. As DNA, the CDR3 is TGTGCCAGCAGCTTCAGCGGGGGAGTCACAGATACGCAGTATTTT. Residues: CASSFSGGVTDTQYF.

This clonotype was counted many times. The gene calls are TRBV10-3 and TRBJ2-7; possibly TRBD1 or TRBD2 for D (6 bases each). This CDR3 is 12 amino acids long. Germline V gene sequence: CDR1 ENHRY, CDR2 SYGVKD. Deletions cut 6 bases from V and 9 bases from J, with 15 bases between. CDR3: CAIREVGGTQYF. CDR3 in DNA: TGTGCCATCAGGGAGGTGGGGGGCACGCAGTACTTC.

This clonotype was seen many times. V is TRBV6-5 and J is TRBJ2-1, with 8 positions matching TRBD1. Trimming cost V 7 bases and J 9 bases; bases outside gene matches: 11. Germline V gives CDR1 MNHEY, CDR2 SVGAGI. The CDR3 spans 14 residues. This CDR3 reads CASNRDRSNGEQFF. In nucleotides, the CDR3 is TGTGCCAGCAACCGGGACAGGAGTAACGGTGAGCAGTTCTTC.

This clonotype was observed a few times. This may arise from a read error, as a much more abundant clone is one base away. The CDR3 end shows no conserved phenylalanine or tryptophan, and so a read error is likely. The rearrangement links TRBV20-1 to TRBJ1-6, with 7 bases that match TRBD1. This CDR3 spans 15 amino acids. Trimming took 5 bases from V and 4 from J; bases not matched to a gene: 8. Germline values: CDR1 DFQATT, CDR2 SNEGSKA (reference sequence). As DNA, the CDR3 is TGCAGTGCTCCGACCAGACAGGGATATAATTCACCCCTCCACATT. This sequence encodes CSAPTRQGYNSPLHI.

There are many counts of this clonotype. This rearrangement joins TRBV15 to TRBJ2-7; 9 bases line up with TRBD1. Germline CDR1 LNHNV, CDR2 YYDKDF (reference sequence). The CDR3 spans 16 residues. V lost 3 bases, J lost 6 bases, and 12 bases stayed unmatched. The CDR3 region is CATSRASGTGSSEQYF. CDR3 in DNA: TGTGCCACCAGCAGGGCTTCCGGGACAGGGAGCTCCGAGCAGTACTTC.